Shown below are 20 T cell receptor beta chains from a single sample sequenced in a study of shared clonotypes between healthy human individuals. TCRdb's copy holds only in-frame clones and misses some; the assay was immunoSEQ multiplex PCR. Among 1.6 million or so clones, approximately 98.5% were seen once, and the ten largest hold over 0.3%. Sequenced sample: naive CD4+ T cells sorted from blood. Subset meaning: CD45RA+ positively selected. Receptor source: a man aged 30-40 years in good health.

This chain connects TRBV28 to TRBJ2-7; 8 nucleotides agree with TRBD2. The germline gives CDR1 MDHEN, CDR2 SYDVKM. The CDR3 covers 15 residues. The V and J ends lost 5 bases and 2 bases, in that order; junction bases with no gene match: 8. CDR3 sequence: CASSDSGTTTYEQYF. Here the CDR3 DNA reads TGTGCCAGCAGTGATAGCGGGACAACAACCTACGAGCAGTACTTC. Filled out from reference TRBV28 and TRBJ2-7, the complete variable domain reads DVKVTQSSRYLVKRTGEKVFLECVQDMDHENMFWYRQDPGLGLRLIYFSYDVKMKEKGDIPEGYSVSREKKERFSLILESASTNQTSMYLCASSDSGTTTYEQYFGPGTRLTVT.

The chain is built from TRBV2 and TRBJ2-6; 10 nucleotides agree with TRBD1. With 10 bases clipped from V and 6 bases from J, the junction kept 12 bases outside the gene matches. This CDR3 comprises 16 residues. Per germline, CDR1 SNHLY and CDR2 FYNNEI. CDR3 sequence: CATFMGQGFVANVLTF. Written as DNA, the CDR3 is TGTGCCACCTTCATGGGACAGGGGTTTGTGGCCAACGTCCTGACTTTC.

About this clone: The identical CDR3 is also encoded by other nucleotide sequences in the sample. The chain links TRBV5-1 to TRBJ2-2; weak D call: TRBD2 (6 bases). V dropped 0 bases and J dropped 3 bases, with 9 bases sitting between them. The CDR3 is 15 residues long. In germline, CDR1 is SGHRS, CDR2 YFSETQ. DNA of the CDR3: TGCGCCAGCAGCTTGGTTAGCGGCGACACCGGGGAGCTGTTTTTT. Translation: CASSLVSGDTGELFF.

The chain couples TRBV7-6 to TRBJ2-7; 9 bases fit TRBD2. The CDR3 runs to 18 residues. Per germline, CDR1 SGHVS and CDR2 FNYEAQ. V shed 2 bases, J shed 1 base, and the junction held 12 bases outside the gene matches. In DNA form, the CDR3 reads TGTGCCAGCAGCTTAAATCCACCGACTAGCGGAGGGTCCTACGAGCAGTACTTC. It translates to CASSLNPPTSGGSYEQYF.

The chain joins TRBV7-8 to TRBJ2-1; the D is unclear. V was cut by 1 base and J by 6 bases, with 16 bases left in between. CDR1 and CDR2 from the germline V gene are SGHVS and FQNEAQ. This CDR3 spans 16 amino acids. Here the CDR3 reads CASSLVRTVRPNEQFF. The CDR3 DNA follows: TGTGCCAGCAGCTTAGTTAGAACAGTCAGGCCCAATGAGCAGTTCTTC.

The chain combines TRBV6-5 with TRBJ2-1, with D maybe TRBD2 (6 bases). The CDR3 sequence is 15 residues long. Trimming pared 2 bases from V and 6 bases from J, leaving 14 bases between. Per the germline V gene, CDR1 is MNHEY and CDR2 is SVGAGI. The CDR3 reads CASSYGGLPINEQFF. In nucleotides, the CDR3 is TGTGCCAGCAGTTACGGGGGACTCCCGATCAATGAGCAGTTCTTC.

This chain uses TRBV7-6 with TRBJ2-7; D may be TRBD2 (6 bases). Germline CDR1 is SGHVS and CDR2 is FNYEAQ. The CDR3 sequence is 14 residues long. The V end lost 5 bases, the J end lost 0 bases, and 11 bases lay between the germline ends. The chain's CDR3 is CASSTAGRSYEQYF. The DNA of the CDR3 is TGTGCCAGCAGCACGGCGGGGCGCTCCTACGAGCAGTACTTC.

Turning to this clone: The identical CDR3 is also encoded by other nucleotide sequences in the sample. This chain links TRBV18 with TRBJ2-3; D may be TRBD1 (6 bases). V was shortened by 0 bases and J by 1 base, with 8 bases between the two germline ends. Germline V CDR1 and CDR2: KGHSH, LQKENI. The CDR3 extends over 15 amino acids. The CDR3 DNA reads TGTGCCAGCTCACCACCAGGACAGCGCACAGATACGCAGTATTTT. It codes for CASSPPGQRTDTQYF.

The chain carries TRBV10-1 and TRBJ2-3, with 13 bases fitting TRBD2. The germline gives CDR1 WNHNN, CDR2 SYGVQD (reference sequence). The CDR3 spans 16 residues. The ends lost 4 bases at V and 4 bases at J; junction bases unmatched: 5. CDR3 sequence: CASSGGLAGVADTQYF. DNA of the CDR3: TGCGCCAGCAGTGGTGGACTAGCGGGAGTAGCAGATACGCAGTATTTT.

The chain employs TRBV11-2 and TRBJ1-1; 12 bases fit TRBD1. From germline, CDR1 is SGHAT and CDR2 FQNNGV. Trimming took 5 bases from V and 0 from J; bases not matched to a gene: 4. This CDR3 has 16 amino acids. The DNA of the CDR3 is TGTGCCAGCAGCAGGGGGACAGGGGGCATGAACACTGAAGCTTTCTTT. Amino acids: CASSRGTGGMNTEAFF.

The CDR3 nucleotides read TGTGCCAGCTCACCCGTGGTCGGGGCCACTGAAGCTTTCTTT. This translates into CASSPVVGATEAFF. The rearrangement joins TRBV18 to TRBJ1-1; maybe TRBD1 (5 bases). The CDR3 contains 14 residues. Looked up from germline, CDR1 is KGHSH and CDR2 is LQKENI. Trimming took 3 bases from V and 4 from J, leaving 12 bases between them.

This chain joins TRBV18 and TRBJ2-1; possibly TRBD2 for D (6 bases). The germline V gene encodes CDR1 KGHSH and CDR2 LQKENI. This CDR3 is 17 amino acids long. The V and J ends lost 5 bases and 4 bases respectively, with 21 bases between them. In nucleotides, the CDR3 is TGTGCCAGCTCAGACCGTGTTCTAGCGACACCTTACAATGAGCAGTTCTTC. It codes for CASSDRVLATPYNEQFF.

The CDR3 sequence: CASSQGLAGSGQETQYF. DNA of the CDR3: TGTGCCAGCAGCCAAGGACTAGCGGGATCAGGGCAAGAGACCCAGTACTTC. The rearrangement joins TRBV9 to TRBJ2-5, with 12 nucleotides matching TRBD2. The germline V gene has CDR1 SGDLS and CDR2 YYNGEE. This CDR3 has 17 residues. V shed 4 bases, J shed 2 bases, and the junction held 9 bases outside the gene matches.

The J gene is TRBJ2-3, the V gene TRBV11-2; no clear D gene. The V end was cut by 6 bases, the J end by 5 bases, with 21 bases between. The CDR3 length is 16 residues. Germline V lookup: CDR1 SGHAT, CDR2 FQNNGV. The CDR3 loop reads CASRPVAVRKGDTQYF. The CDR3 bases are TGTGCCAGCAGACCAGTTGCGGTCCGCAAAGGAGATACGCAGTATTTT. The full variable domain, its missing parts supplied by reference TRBV11-2 and TRBJ2-3, is EAGVAQSPRYKIIEKRQSVAFWCNPISGHATLYWYQQILGQGPKLLIQFQNNGVVDDSQLPKDRFSAERLKGVDSTLKIQPAKLEDSAVYLCASRPVAVRKGDTQYFGPGTRLTVL.

The chain recombines TRBV9 with TRBJ2-7; D remains unclear. Germline V gene lookup returns CDR1 SGDLS and CDR2 YYNGEE. Trimming shortened V by 4 bases and J by 0 bases, and 11 bases separated the two germline ends. The CDR3 is 14 residues long. The CDR3 spells CASSHASYSYEQYF. The CDR3 DNA is TGTGCCAGCAGCCACGCTTCATACTCCTACGAGCAGTACTTC.

V gene TRBV9 combines with J gene TRBJ2-1; 11 bases align to TRBD1. With 4 bases clipped from V and 7 bases from J, the junction kept 4 bases outside the gene matches. CDR1 and CDR2 (germline): SGDLS, YYNGEE. This CDR3 is 14 amino acids long. The CDR3 DNA is TGTGCCAGCAGCCTGGACAGGGGGCGAAATGAGCAGTTCTTC. It is translated as CASSLDRGRNEQFF.

The chain couples TRBV9 to TRBJ1-2; 11 bases match TRBD1. This CDR3 spans 17 amino acids. V lost 0 bases to trimming and J lost 6 bases; unmatched junction nucleotides: 10. Germline-derived CDR1 and CDR2 are SGDLS and YYNGEE. CDR3 coding DNA: TGTGCCAGCAGCGTAGAACAGACCAGGACAGGGGGCAATGGCTACACCTTC. It yields the protein CASSVEQTRTGGNGYTF.

The J gene is TRBJ2-2, the V gene TRBV5-1, with no clear D. The ends were cut back, 0 bases at V and 3 bases at J, with 12 bases in the middle. Germline V gene data show CDR1 as SGHRS and CDR2 as YFSETQ. CDR3 size: 16 residues. In DNA, the CDR3 is TGCGCCAGCAGCTTGGGGGTCCTTAGCTACACCGGGGAGCTGTTTTTT. The encoded protein is CASSLGVLSYTGELFF.

J is TRBJ2-2 and V is TRBV7-6; no firm D call. The CDR3 runs 14 residues. CDR1 SGHVS and CDR2 FNYEAQ come from the germline V gene. Trimming stripped 2 bases from V and 1 base from J, with 5 bases between. This chain's CDR3 is CASSLIQNTGELFF. The CDR3 coding sequence is TGTGCCAGCAGCTTAATCCAGAACACCGGGGAGCTGTTTTTT.

A remark on this clone: The sample has other DNA sequences that encode this CDR3 too. This chain joins TRBV28 and TRBJ2-3, with 12 bases that match TRBD2. The CDR3 has 15 residues. V gave up 5 bases and J gave up 2 bases; unmatched junction bases: 2. The germline V gene has CDR1 MDHEN and CDR2 SYDVKM. The CDR3 DNA reads TGTGCCAGCAGTCTAGCGGGAGGGCCCACAGATACGCAGTATTTT. Its translation is CASSLAGGPTDTQYF.